This T cell receptor beta chain originates from a study of T cells expressing NK-cell markers. One entry per CDR3 protein, without DNA, is what TCRdb gives after re-calling the 5' RACE reads. Its table records hundreds of thousands of distinct CDR3 sequences. This sequence was found in a man aged 18-75 years in good health. The sample comprised blood T cells: a sorted CD56 or NKG2C T cell subset, CD4+ or CD8+ T cells, or bulk PBMC T cells (not recorded which).

CDR3 protein: CASSLDGTDQPQHF. This sequence joins TRBV7-2 and TRBJ1-5. The CDR3 consists of 14 residues. Germline CDR1 SGHTA, CDR2 FQGNSA.